This TCR beta chain was recovered during a study of blood T cells in healthy people across ages. General observations from the study: Because sorting was not performed, PBMCs prevented conclusive naive versus antigen-experienced comparison.

As to this clonotype: As yet, its antigen is unknown.

The CDR3 covers 16 residues. Germline trimming cut 4 bases from V and 3 bases from J; bases unmatched to any gene: 8. Germline lookup yields CDR1 SGHKS and CDR2 YYEKEE (reference sequence). It was with a sample-barcoded 5' primer and a J-beta primer mix that a second PCR of about 6 to 12 cycles was run. A tag from a template-switch adaptor with 12 random nucleotides marked each cDNA molecule. From each sample, at least 3 million paired-end reads containing CDR3 were obtained. TCRdb recomputed calls from the 5' RACE reads with MiXCR, one row per CDR3 protein. The profile shows 700,000 to 950,000 distinct CDR3 sequences, roughly 44% of them singletons.

This sequence originates from a woman aged 60-75 years in good health. This chain connects TRBV5-5 to TRBJ1-5; 9 nucleotides align to TRBD1. Sequenced material: blood. The CDR3 sequence is CASSLLQGALNQPQHF. The CDR3 DNA is TGTGCCAGCAGCCTACTACAGGGGGCCCTCAATCAGCCCCAGCATTTT.